This T cell receptor (beta chain) was captured in a study of blood T cell repertoires in COVID-19. Across the study: Sites across the United States, Italy and Spain contributed samples from acute and convalescent COVID-19. Sources were T cells, B-cell-depleted T cells, or PBMCs; the material itself was cDNA or gDNA.

Methods used by the authors: The authors estimated nucleated cell counts from reference gene primer amplification. Measured with immunoSEQ multiplex PCR; TCRdb has only the in-frame clones, and not every one. That table is the source of V, J and clone size, and D and trimming were worked out from the DNA. The sample includes 95,000 to 120,000 clones, nearly 90% of them seen just once. Germline V gene data show CDR1 as MNHNY and CDR2 as SVGAGI (reference sequence). V shed 0 bases and J shed 3 bases, with 8 bases lying between them. The CDR3 contains 14 residues. Sample: peripheral blood. This TCR came from a woman aged 70-85 years who had recovered from COVID-19. The chain recombines TRBV6-6 with TRBJ1-2; no clear D. The CDR3 sequence is CASSYSRDYYGYTF. The CDR3 DNA reads TGTGCCAGCAGTTACTCGAGAGATTACTATGGCTACACCTTC.